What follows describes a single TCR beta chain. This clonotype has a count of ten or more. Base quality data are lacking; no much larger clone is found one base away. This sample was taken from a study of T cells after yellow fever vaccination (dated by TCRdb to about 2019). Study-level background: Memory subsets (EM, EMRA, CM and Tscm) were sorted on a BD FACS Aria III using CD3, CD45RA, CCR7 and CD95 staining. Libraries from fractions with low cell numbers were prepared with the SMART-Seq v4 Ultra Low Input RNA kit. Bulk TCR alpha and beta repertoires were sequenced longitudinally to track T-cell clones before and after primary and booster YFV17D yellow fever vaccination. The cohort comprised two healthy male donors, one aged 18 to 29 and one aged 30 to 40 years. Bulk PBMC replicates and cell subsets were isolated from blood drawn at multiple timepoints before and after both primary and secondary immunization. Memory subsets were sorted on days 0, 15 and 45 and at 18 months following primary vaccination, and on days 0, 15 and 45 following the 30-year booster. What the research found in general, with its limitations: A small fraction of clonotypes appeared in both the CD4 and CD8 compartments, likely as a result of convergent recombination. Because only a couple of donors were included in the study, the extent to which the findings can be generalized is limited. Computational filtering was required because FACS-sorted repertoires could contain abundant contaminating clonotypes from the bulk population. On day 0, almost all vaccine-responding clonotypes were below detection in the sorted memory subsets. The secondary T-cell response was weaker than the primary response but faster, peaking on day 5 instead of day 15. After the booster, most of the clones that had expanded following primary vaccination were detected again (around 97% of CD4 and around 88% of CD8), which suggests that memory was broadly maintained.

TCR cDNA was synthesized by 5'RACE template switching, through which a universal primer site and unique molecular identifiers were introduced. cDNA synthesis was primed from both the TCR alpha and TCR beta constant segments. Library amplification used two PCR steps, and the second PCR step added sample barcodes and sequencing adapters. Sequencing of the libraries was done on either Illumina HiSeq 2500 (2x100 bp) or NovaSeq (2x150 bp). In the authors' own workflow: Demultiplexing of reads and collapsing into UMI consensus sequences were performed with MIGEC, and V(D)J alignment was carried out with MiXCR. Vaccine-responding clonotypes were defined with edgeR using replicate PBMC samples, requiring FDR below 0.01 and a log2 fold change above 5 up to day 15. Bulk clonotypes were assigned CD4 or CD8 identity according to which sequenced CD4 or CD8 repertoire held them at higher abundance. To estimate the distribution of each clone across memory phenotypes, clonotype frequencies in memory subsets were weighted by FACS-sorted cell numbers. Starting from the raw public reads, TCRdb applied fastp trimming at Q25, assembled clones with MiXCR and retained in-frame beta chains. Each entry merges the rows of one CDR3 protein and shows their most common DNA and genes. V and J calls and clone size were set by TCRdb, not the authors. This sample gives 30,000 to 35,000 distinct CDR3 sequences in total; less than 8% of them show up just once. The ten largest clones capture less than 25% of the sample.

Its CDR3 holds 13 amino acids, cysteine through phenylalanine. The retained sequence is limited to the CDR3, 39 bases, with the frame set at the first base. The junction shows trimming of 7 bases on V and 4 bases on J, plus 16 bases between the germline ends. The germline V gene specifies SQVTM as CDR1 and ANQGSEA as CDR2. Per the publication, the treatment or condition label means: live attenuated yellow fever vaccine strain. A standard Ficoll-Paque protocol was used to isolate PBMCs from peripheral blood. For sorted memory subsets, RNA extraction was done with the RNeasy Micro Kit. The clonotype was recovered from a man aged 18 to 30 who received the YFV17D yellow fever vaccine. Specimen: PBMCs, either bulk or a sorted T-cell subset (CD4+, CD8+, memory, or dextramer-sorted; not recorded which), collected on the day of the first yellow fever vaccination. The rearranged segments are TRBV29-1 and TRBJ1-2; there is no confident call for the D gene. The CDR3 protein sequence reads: CSAVTENLYGYTF. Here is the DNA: TGCAGCGCCGTAACAGAGAATCTCTATGGCTACACCTTC.